This record looks at one TCR beta chain sequence and its context. This record belongs to a study of blood T cell repertoires in COVID-19. The wider study: Collection of acute and convalescent COVID-19 samples took place in the United States, Italy and Spain. PBMCs, B-cell-depleted T cells, or T cells provided the cDNA or gDNA that made up the material.

Germline V CDR1 and CDR2: SNHLY, FYNNEI. Trimming left V 8 bases short and J 0 bases short, with 9 bases between. The CDR3 extends over 13 amino acids. Original analysis: Amplification with reference gene primers provided the estimates of nucleated cell counts. Assay: immunoSEQ multiplex PCR; the TCRdb copy retains only in-frame clones and omits some. V and J calls and clone size are copied from that table; D and trimming were computed from the DNA. This sample yields fewer than 250,000 clones, of which about 80% are seen a single time; about 2.5% belongs to the top ten. The sequenced sample consisted of peripheral blood. V is TRBV2 and J is TRBJ2-3, with D possibly being TRBD1 (6 bases). This TCR came from a woman aged 40 to 50 with active or convalescent COVID-19. The DNA for the CDR3 is TGTGCCAGCCAGGGGCCAAGCACAGATACGCAGTATTTT. Translated, it gives CASQGPSTDTQYF. Using reference TRBV2 and TRBJ2-3 for the parts outside the CDR3, the full variable domain is EPEVTQTPSHQVTQMGQEVILRCVPISNHLYFYWYRQILGQKVEFLVSFYNNEISEKSEIFDDQFSVERPDGSNFTLKIRSTKLEDSAMYFCASQGPSTDTQYFGPGTRLTVL.